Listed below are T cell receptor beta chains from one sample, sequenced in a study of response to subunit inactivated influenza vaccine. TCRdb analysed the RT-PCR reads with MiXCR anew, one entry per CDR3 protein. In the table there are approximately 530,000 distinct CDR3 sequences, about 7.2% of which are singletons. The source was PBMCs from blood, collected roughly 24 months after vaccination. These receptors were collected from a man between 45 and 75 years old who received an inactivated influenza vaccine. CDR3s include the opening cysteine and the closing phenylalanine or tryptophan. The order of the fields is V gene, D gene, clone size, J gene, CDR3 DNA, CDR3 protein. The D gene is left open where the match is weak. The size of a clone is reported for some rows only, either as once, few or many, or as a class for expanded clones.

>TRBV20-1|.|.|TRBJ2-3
TGCAGTGCTAGCCCCCGGGCTGGGACAGATACGCAGTATTTT
CSASPRAGTDTQYF
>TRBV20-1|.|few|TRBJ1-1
TGCAGTGCTGAAGTTAACACTGAAGCTTTCTTT
CSAEVNTEAFF
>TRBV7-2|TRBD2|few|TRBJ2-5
TGTGCCAGCAGCTTACAAGGCGGGGGGGCGTGGGAGACCCAGTACTTC
CASSLQGGGAWETQYF
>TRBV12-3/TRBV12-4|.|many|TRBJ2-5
TGTGCCAGCAGTTTCGGAGAGACCCAGTACTTC
CASSFGETQYF
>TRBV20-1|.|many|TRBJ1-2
TGCAGTGCTTCGACCCTGGCCCGAGCGGTAAATGGCTACACCTTC
CSASTLARAVNGYTF
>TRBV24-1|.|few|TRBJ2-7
TGTGCCACCAGTGACCCGGGACAACCCTACGAGCAGTACTTC
CATSDPGQPYEQYF
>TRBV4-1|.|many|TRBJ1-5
TGCGCCAGCAGCCAGTTAACGGTCAATCAGCCCCAGCATTTT
CASSQLTVNQPQHF
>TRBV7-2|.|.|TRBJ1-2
TGTGCCAGCAGCGCACCCAACAGGCCCCGGGGGGGCTACACCTTC
CASSAPNRPRGGYTF
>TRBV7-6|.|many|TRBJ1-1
TGTGCCAGCAGTCTAGGATTGTACACTGAAGCTTTCTTT
CASSLGLYTEAFF
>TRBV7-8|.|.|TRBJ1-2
TGTGCCAGCAGCCCACTGACAGGCGGCTATGGCTACACCTTC
CASSPLTGGYGYTF
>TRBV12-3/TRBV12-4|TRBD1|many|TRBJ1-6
TGTGCCAGCAGTTTCGGACAGGGGAATAATTCACCCCTCCACTTT
CASSFGQGNNSPLHF
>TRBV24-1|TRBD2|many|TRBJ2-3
TGTGCCACCAGTGGCGTTCGCAGCGGGAGGGTGGGGAGCACAGATACGCAGTATTTT
CATSGVRSGRVGSTDTQYF
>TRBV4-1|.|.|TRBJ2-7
TGCGCCAGCAGCCAAGTGGACGGGAATTTCTACGAGCAGTACTTC
CASSQVDGNFYEQYF
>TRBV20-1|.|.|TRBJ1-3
TGCAGTGCCGCTACCGGAAACACCATATATTTT
CSAATGNTIYF
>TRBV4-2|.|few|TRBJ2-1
TGTGCCAGCAGCCAAGCAGGGGGGGATGAGCAGTTCTTC
CASSQAGGDEQFF
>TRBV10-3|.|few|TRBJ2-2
TGTGGATCGCGGGGCAACACCGGGGAGCTGTTTTTT
CGSRGNTGELFF
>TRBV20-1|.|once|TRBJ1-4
TGCAGTGCTAGGGGCGTTTTGGAGGAAAAACTGATTTTT
CSARGVLEEKLIF
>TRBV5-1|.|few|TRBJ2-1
TGCGCCAGCAGCTTGGGACAGACATCTACCAATGAGCAGTTCTTC
CASSLGQTSTNEQFF
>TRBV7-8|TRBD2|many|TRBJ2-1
TGTGCCAGCAGCTACGGGGGGGGGATGTACAATGAGCAGTTCTTC
CASSYGGGMYNEQFF
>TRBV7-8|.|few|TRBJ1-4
TGTGCCAGCAGCTTAGTCCGAGGGGAGACTAATGAAAAACTGTTTTTT
CASSLVRGETNEKLFF
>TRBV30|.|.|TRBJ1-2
TGTGCCTGGAGTGTATCCCGAGGGGGTGGCTACACCTTC
CAWSVSRGGGYTF
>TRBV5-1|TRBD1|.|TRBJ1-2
TGCGCCAGCAGCTCGGCGACAGGGGGCGCCGGCTATGGCTACACCTTC
CASSSATGGAGYGYTF
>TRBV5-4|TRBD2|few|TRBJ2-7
TGTGCCAGCAGCTTGAGGCTAGCGGGAGTCGAGCAGTACTTC
CASSLRLAGVEQYF
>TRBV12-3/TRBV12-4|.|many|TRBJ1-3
TGTGCCAGCAGTTTATTCGGGGCGCGCTCTGGAAACACCATATATTTT
CASSLFGARSGNTIYF
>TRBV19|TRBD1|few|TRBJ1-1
TGTGCCAGTAGTATGGTGACAGGGTCTCATGAAGCTTTCTTT
CASSMVTGSHEAFF
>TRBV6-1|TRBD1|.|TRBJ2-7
TGTGCCAGCAGTCCGACCACAGGGGCGGGCGAGCAGTACTTC
CASSPTTGAGEQYF
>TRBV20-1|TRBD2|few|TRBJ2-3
TGCAGTGCAAGAGCGGGGGGGACAGATACGCAGTATTTT
CSARAGGTDTQYF
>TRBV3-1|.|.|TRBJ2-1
TGTGCCAGCAGCCCGGACGGGGGCCCCTACAATGAGCAGTTCTTC
CASSPDGGPYNEQFF
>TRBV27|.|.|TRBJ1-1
TGTGCCAGCAGCGGGCACATGAACACTGAAGCTTTCTTT
CASSGHMNTEAFF
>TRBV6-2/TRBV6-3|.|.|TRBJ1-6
TGTGCCAGCAGTTACTCGAGAGGAGGCGCAGGGAGATCACCCCTCCACTTT
CASSYSRGGAGRSPLHF
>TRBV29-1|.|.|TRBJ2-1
TGCAGCGTAACAGGACTCTCCTACAATGAGCAGTTCTTC
CSVTGLSYNEQFF
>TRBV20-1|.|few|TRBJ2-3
TGCAGTGCTAGACGACGGACCCCGCGGGGCACAGATACGCAGTATTTT
CSARRRTPRGTDTQYF
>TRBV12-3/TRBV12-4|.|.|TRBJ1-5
TGTGCCAGCAGTTTGACAAGTAATCAGTCCCAGCATTTT
CASSLTSNQSQHF
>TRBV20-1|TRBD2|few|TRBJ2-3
TGCAGTGCTAGAGTTAGCGGGAGGGCCTATTCCGATACGCAGTATTTT
CSARVSGRAYSDTQYF
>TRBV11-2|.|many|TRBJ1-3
TGTGCCAGCAGCCCGAGGGGGACTGGAAACACCATATATTTT
CASSPRGTGNTIYF
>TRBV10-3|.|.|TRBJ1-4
TGTGCCATCAGTGAGTCCCCCATGACACCAACTCAGGATGAAAAACTGTTTTTT
CAISESPMTPTQDEKLFF
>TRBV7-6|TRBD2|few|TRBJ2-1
TGTGCCAGCAGCACCGGACTAGCGGCCTACAATGAGCAGTTCTTC
CASSTGLAAYNEQFF
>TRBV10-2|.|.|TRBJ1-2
TGCGCCAGCAGTGTGGGGGGGGGCAGGGATGGCTACACCTTC
CASSVGGGRDGYTF
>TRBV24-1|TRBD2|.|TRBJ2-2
TGTGCCACCGCCGAGGGGAGGGACACCGGGGAGCTGTTTTTT
CATAEGRDTGELFF
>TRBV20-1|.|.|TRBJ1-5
TGCAGTGCTAGACCGGGACGGTATAGCAATCAGCCCCAGCATTTT
CSARPGRYSNQPQHF
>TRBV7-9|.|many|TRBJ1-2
TGTGCCAGCAGCTTAGACAGGGATGGCTACACCTTC
CASSLDRDGYTF
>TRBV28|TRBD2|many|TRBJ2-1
TGTGCCAGCAGTTTGGAGGCGCCAGCGGGGGGCCGTTGGGTCTACAATGAGCAGTTCTTC
CASSLEAPAGGRWVYNEQFF
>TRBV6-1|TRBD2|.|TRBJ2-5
TGTGCCAGCAGTCCGCGGACTAGCGGGAGAGGCAGGGAGACCCAGTACTTC
CASSPRTSGRGRETQYF
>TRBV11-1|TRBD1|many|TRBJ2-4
TGTGCCAGCAGCTTACTACAGGGGTTCCCTCTAGCCAAAAACATTCAGTACTTC
CASSLLQGFPLAKNIQYF
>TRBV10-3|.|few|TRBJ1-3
TGTGCCATCAGTGAAACTGGAAACACCATATATTTT
CAISETGNTIYF
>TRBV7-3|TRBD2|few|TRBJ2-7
TGTGCCAGCAGCCCCGTCGGACTAGCGGGAGACGAGCAGTACTTC
CASSPVGLAGDEQYF
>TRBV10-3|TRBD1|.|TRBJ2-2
TGTGCCATCGGGTCCACAGGGGGCTTAGCCGGGGAGCTGTTTTTT
CAIGSTGGLAGELFF
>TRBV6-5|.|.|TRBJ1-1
TGTGCCAGCAGTCACTCGGGACGGATTAACACTGAAGCTTTCTTT
CASSHSGRINTEAFF